This TCR beta chain was obtained from a study of blood T cell repertoires in COVID-19. For the study at large: Italy, Spain and the United States were the sources of the convalescent and acute COVID-19 samples. In each case, the material was cDNA or gDNA derived from T cells, B-cell-depleted T cells, or PBMCs.

This clone was detected a few times. Authors' processing steps: Reference gene primer amplification yielded estimated nucleated cell counts. Only in-frame clones appear in the TCRdb table, and some are missing; sequencing was by immunoSEQ multiplex PCR. D and trimming were read from the DNA, whereas the V and J calls and clone size are those reported in that table. The sample has some 220,000 clones, approximately 80% seen once. The length of the CDR3 is 15 residues. Germline V lookup: CDR1 SEHNR, CDR2 FQNEAQ (reference sequence). Trimming took off 1 base at V and 6 bases at J, with 12 bases between the two ends.

The V and J genes are TRBV7-9 and TRBJ1-4, with D possibly matching TRBD1 (6 bases). Sample: peripheral blood. This TCR was sampled from a man over 45 with active or convalescent COVID-19. The CDR3 coding sequence is TGTGCCAGCAGCTTAGTAGGGGCAGGGGATGAAAAACTGTTTTTT. Translation gives CASSLVGAGDEKLFF.